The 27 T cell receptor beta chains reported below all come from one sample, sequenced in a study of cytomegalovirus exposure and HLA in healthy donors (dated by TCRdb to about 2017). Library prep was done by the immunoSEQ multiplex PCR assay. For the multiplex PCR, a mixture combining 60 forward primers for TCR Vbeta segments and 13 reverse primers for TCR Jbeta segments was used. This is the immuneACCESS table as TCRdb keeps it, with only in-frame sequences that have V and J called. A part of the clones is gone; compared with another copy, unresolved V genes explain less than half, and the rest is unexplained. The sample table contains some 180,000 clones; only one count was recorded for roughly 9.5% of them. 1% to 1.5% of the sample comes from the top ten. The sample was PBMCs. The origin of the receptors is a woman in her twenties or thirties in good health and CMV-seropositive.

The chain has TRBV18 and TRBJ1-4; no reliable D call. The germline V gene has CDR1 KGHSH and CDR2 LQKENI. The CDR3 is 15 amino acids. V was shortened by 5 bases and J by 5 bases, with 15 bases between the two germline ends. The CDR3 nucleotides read TGTGCCAGCTCAGGAGATTCAACCCAAAATGAAAAACTGTTTTTT. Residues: CASSGDSTQNEKLFF.

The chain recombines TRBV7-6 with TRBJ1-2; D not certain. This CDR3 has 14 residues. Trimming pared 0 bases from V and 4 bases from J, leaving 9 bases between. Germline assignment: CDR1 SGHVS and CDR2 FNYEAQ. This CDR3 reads CASSLAGRPYGYTF. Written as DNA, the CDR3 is TGTGCCAGCAGCTTAGCTGGGAGACCCTATGGCTACACCTTC.

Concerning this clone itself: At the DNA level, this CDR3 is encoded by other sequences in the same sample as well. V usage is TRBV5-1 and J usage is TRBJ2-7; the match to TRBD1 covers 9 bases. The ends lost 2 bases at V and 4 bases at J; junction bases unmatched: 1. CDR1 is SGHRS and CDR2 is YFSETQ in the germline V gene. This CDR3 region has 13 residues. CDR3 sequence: CASSFGTGYEQYF. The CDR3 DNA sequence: TGCGCCAGCAGCTTTGGGACAGGGTACGAGCAGTACTTC. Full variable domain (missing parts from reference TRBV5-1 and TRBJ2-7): KAGVTQTPRYLIKTRGQQVTLSCSPISGHRSVSWYQQTPGQGLQFLFEYFSETQRNKGNFPGRFSGRQFSNSRSEMNVSTLELGDSALYLCASSFGTGYEQYFGPGTRLTVT.

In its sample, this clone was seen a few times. The CDR3 spells CASSLQGLQETQYF. The CDR3 bases are TGTGCCAGCAGCCTACAGGGCCTCCAAGAGACCCAGTACTTC. The chain combines TRBV7-2 with TRBJ2-5; TRBD1 might be the D (6 bases). CDR3 length equals 14 residues. Germline assignment: CDR1 SGHTA and CDR2 FQGNSA. With 5 bases removed from V and 1 base from J, the gap between germline ends came to 11 bases.

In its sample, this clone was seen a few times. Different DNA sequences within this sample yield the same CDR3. CDR3 in amino acids: CASSIAGASYEQYF. CDR3 DNA sequence: TGTGCCAGTAGTATCGCGGGAGCTTCGTACGAGCAGTACTTC. The gene calls are TRBV19 and TRBJ2-7, with 7 positions matching TRBD2. Germline V gene data show CDR1 as LNHDA and CDR2 as SQIVND (reference sequence). The CDR3 is made up of 14 amino acids. V shed 3 bases and J 4 bases; nucleotides not matched to a gene: 6.

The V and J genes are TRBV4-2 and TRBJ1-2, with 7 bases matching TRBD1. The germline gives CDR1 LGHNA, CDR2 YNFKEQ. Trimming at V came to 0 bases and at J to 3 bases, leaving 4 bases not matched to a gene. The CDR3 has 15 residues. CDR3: CASSQDSTGDYGYTF. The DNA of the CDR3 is TGTGCCAGCAGCCAAGACAGTACAGGGGACTATGGCTACACCTTC.

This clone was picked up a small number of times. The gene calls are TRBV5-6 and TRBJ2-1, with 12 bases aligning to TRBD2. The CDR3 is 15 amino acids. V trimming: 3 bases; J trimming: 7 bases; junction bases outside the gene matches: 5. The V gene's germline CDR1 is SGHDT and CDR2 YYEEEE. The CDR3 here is CASSYGLAGNNEQFF. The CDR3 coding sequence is TGTGCCAGCAGCTACGGACTAGCGGGAAATAATGAGCAGTTCTTC.

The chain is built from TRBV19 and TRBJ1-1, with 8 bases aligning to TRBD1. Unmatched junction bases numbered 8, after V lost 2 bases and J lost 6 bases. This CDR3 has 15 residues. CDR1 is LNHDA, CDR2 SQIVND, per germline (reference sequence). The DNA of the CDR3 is TGTGCCAGTAGTATATCAGGGGGCCTTGTCTCTGAAGCTTTCTTT. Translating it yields CASSISGGLVSEAFF.

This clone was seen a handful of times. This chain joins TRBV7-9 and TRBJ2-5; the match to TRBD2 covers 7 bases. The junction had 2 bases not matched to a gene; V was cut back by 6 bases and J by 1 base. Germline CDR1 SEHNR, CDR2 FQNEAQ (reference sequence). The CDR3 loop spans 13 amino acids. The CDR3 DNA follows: TGTGCCAGCAGGTCTAGCGGCCAAGAGACCCAGTACTTC. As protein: CASRSSGQETQYF.

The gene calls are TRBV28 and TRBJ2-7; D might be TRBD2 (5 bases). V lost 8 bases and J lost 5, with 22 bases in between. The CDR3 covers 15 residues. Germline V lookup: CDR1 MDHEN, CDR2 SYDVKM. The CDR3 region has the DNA TGTGCCAGCGTTAACCAAGGAGTAGCGAGCCACGAGCAGTACTTC. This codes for CASVNQGVASHEQYF.

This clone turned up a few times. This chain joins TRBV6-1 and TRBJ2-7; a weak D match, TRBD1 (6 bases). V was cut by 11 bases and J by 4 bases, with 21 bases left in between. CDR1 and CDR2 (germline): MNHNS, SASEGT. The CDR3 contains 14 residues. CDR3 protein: CAAQPGQPPYEQYF. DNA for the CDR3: TGTGCCGCACAACCGGGACAACCACCTTACGAGCAGTACTTC.

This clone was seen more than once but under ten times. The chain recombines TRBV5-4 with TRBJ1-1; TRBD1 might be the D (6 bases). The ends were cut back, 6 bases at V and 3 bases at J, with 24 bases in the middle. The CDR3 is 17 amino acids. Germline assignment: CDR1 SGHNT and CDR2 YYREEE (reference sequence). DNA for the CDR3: TGTGCCAGCATCCCCCCCGGGGGGCCATCGGTGGACACTGAAGCTTTCTTT. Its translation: CASIPPGGPSVDTEAFF.

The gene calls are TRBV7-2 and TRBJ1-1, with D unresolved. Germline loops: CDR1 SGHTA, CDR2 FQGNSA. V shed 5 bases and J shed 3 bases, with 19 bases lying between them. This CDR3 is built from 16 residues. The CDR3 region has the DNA TGTGCCAGCAGCCCCCGGGGAACCTATCGGGACACTGAAGCTTTCTTT. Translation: CASSPRGTYRDTEAFF.

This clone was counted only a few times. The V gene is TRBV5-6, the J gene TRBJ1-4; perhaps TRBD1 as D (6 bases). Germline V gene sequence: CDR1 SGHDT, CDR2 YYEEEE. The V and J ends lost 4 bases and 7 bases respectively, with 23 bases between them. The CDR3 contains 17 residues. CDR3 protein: CASSRLHSTGGLEKLFF. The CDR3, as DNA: TGTGCCAGCAGCCGCCTTCATTCGACGGGGGGCCTTGAAAAACTGTTTTTT.

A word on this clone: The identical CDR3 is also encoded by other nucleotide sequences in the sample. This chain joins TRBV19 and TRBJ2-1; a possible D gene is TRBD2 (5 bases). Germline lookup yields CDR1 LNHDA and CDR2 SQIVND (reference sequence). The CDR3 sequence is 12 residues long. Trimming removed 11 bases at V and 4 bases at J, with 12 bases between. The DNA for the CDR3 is TGTGCCTCGTCTTCGGGGTACAATGAGCAGTTCTTC. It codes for CASSSGYNEQFF. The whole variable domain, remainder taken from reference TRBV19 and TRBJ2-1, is DGGITQSPKYLFRKEGQNVTLSCEQNLNHDAMYWYRQDPGQGLRLIYYSQIVNDFQKGDIAEGYSVSREKKESFPLTVTSAQKNPTAFYLCASSSGYNEQFFGPGTRLTVL.

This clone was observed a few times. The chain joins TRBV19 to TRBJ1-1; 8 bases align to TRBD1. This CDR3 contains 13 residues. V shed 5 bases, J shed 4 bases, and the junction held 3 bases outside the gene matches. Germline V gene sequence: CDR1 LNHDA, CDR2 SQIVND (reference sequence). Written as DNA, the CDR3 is TGTGCCAGTAGTTCACAGGGGGGCACTGAAGCTTTCTTT. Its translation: CASSSQGGTEAFF.

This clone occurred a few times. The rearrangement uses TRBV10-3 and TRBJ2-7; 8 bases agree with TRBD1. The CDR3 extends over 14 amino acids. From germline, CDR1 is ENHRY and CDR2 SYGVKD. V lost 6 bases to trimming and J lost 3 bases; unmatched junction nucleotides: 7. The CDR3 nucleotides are TGTGCCATCAGGGGACAGGTGAAGGACTACGAGCAGTACTTC. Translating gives CAIRGQVKDYEQYF.

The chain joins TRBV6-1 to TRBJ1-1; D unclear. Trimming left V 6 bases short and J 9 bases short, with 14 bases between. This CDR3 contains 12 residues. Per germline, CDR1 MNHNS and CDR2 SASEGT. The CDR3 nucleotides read TGTGCCAGCAGAATTAGCGACGGGCAAGCTTTCTTT. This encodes CASRISDGQAFF.

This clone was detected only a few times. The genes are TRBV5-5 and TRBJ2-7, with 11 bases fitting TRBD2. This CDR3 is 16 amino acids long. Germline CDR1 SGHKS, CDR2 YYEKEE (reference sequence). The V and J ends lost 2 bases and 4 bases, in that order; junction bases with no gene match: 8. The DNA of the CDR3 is TGTGCCAGCAGCTTCCCGGCTAGCGGGAGGACTTACGAGCAGTACTTC. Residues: CASSFPASGRTYEQYF. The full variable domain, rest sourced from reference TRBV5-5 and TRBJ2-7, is DAGVTQSPTHLIKTRGQQVTLRCSPISGHKSVSWYQQVLGQGPQFIFQYYEKEERGRGNFPDRFSARQFPNYSSELNVNALLLGDSALYLCASSFPASGRTYEQYFGPGTRLTVT.

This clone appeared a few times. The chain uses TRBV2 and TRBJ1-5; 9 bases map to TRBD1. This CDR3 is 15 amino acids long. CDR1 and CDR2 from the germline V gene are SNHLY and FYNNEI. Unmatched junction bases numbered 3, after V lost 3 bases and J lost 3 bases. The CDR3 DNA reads TGTGCCAGCAGTGAGGACAGGGGATCCAATCAGCCCCAGCATTTT. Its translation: CASSEDRGSNQPQHF.

The CDR3 DNA sequence: TGTGCCAGTACCACACTGAGGTCTAGCGGGAGGGTGCGAACCGGGGAGCTGTTTTTT. As protein: CASTTLRSSGRVRTGELFF. The chain is built from TRBV19 and TRBJ2-2; the match to TRBD2 covers 12 bases. Germline assignment: CDR1 LNHDA and CDR2 SQIVND (reference sequence). This CDR3 comprises 19 residues. V trimming: 7 bases; J trimming: 5 bases; junction bases outside the gene matches: 17.

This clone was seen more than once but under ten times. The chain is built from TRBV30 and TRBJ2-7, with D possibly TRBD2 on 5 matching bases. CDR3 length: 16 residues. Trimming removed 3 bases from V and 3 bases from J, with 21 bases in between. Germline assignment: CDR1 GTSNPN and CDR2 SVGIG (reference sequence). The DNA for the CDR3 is TGTGCCTGGAGCAGGAAACAGTCCGGGATCCACTACGAGCAGTACTTC. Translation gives CAWSRKQSGIHYEQYF.

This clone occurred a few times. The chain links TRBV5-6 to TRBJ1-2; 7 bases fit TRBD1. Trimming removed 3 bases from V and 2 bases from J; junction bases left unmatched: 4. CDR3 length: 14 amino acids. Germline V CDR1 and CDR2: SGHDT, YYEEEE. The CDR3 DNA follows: TGTGCCAGCAGCTGGGACAGCGAGAACTATGGCTACACCTTC. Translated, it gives CASSWDSENYGYTF.

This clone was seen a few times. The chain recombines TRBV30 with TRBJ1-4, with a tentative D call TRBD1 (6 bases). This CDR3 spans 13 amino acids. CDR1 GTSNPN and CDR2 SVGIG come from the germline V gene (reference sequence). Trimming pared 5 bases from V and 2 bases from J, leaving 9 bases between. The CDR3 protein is CAWAGVTNEKLFF. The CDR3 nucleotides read TGTGCCTGGGCAGGGGTCACTAATGAAAAACTGTTTTTT.

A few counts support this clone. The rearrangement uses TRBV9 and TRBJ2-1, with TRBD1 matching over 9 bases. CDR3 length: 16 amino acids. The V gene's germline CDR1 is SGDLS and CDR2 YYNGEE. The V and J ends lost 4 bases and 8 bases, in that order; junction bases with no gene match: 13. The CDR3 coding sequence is TGTGCCAGCAGCCCCCGTACCGGGACAGGGTCGGATGAGCAGTTCTTC. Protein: CASSPRTGTGSDEQFF.

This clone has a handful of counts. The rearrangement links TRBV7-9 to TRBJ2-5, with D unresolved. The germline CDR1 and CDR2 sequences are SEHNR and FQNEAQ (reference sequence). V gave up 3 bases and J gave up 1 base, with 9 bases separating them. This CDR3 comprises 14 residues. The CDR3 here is CASSFLYSQETQYF. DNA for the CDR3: TGTGCCAGCAGCTTTCTCTACAGCCAAGAGACCCAGTACTTC.

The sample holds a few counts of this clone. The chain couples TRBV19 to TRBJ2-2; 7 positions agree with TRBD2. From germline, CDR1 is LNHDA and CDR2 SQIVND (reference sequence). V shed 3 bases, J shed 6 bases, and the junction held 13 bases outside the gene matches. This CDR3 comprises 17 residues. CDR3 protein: CASSIISREGGAGELFF. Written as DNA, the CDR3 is TGTGCCAGTAGTATTATTAGCAGGGAGGGTGGAGCCGGGGAGCTGTTTTTT.